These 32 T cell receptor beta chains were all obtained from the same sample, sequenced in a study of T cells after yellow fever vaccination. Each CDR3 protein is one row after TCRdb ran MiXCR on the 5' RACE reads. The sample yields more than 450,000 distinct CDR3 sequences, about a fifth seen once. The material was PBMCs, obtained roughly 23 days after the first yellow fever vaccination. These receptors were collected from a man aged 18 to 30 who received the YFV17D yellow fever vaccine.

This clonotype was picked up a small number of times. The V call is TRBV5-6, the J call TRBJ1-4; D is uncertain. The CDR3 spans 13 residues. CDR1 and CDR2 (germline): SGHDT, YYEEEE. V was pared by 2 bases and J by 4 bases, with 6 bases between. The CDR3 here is CASSFLINEKLFF. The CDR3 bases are TGTGCCAGCAGCTTTCTGATTAATGAAAAACTGTTTTTT. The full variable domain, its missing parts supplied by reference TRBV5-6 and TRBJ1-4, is DAGVTQSPTHLIKTRGQQVTLRCSPKSGHDTVSWYQQALGQGPQFIFQYYEEEERQRGNFPDRFSGHQFPNYSSELNVNALLLGDSALYLCASSFLINEKLFFGSGTQLSVL.

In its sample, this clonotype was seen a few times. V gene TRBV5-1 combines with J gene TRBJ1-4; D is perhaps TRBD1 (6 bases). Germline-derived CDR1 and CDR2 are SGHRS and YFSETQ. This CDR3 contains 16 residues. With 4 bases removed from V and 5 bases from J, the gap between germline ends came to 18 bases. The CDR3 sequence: CASSRGYDRRNEKLFF. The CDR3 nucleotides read TGCGCCAGCAGCAGGGGGTACGACAGAAGGAATGAAAAACTGTTTTTT.

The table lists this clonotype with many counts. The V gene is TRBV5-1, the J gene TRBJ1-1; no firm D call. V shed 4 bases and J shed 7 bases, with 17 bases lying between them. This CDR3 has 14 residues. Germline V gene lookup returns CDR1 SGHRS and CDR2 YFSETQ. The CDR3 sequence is CASSPSWAADEAFF. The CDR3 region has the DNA TGCGCCAGCAGCCCCAGTTGGGCGGCTGATGAAGCTTTCTTT.

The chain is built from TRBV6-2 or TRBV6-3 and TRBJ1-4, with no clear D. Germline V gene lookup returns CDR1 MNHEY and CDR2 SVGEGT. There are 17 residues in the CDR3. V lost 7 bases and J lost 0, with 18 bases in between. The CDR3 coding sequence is TGTGCCAGCAAGGCGGATCTCTTACTAGCAACTAATGAAAAACTGTTTTTT. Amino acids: CASKADLLLATNEKLFF.

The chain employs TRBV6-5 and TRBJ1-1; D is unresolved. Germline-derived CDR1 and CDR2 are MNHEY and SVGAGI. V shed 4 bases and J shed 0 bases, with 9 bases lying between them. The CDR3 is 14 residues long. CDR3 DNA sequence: TGTGCCAGCAGTTTCAGGTTCCTGAACACTGAAGCTTTCTTT. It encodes CASSFRFLNTEAFF.

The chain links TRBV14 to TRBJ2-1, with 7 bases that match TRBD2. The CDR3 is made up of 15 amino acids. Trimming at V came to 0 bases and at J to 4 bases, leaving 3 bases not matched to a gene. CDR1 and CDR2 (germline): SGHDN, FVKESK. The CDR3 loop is CASSQDSREYNEQFF. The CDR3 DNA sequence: TGTGCCAGCAGCCAAGATTCGCGGGAGTACAATGAGCAGTTCTTC. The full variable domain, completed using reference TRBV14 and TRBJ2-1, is EAGVTQFPSHSVIEKGQTVTLRCDPISGHDNLYWYRRVMGKEIKFLLHFVKESKQDESGMPNNRFLAERTGGTYSTLKVQPAELEDSGVYFCASSQDSREYNEQFFGPGTRLTVL.

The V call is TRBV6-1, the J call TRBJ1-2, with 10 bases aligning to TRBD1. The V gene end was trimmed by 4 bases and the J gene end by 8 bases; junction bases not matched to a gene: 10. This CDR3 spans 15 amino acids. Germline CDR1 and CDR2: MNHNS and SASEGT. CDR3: CASSVPTGGGGGYTF. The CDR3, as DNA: TGTGCCAGCAGTGTCCCGACAGGGGGCGGTGGGGGCTACACCTTC.

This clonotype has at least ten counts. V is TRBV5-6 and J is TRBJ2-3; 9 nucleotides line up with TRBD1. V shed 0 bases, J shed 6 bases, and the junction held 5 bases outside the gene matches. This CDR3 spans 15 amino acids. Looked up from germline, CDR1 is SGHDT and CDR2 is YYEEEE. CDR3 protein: CASSLGGQGLDTQYF. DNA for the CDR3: TGTGCCAGCAGCTTGGGGGGACAGGGCTTGGATACGCAGTATTTT. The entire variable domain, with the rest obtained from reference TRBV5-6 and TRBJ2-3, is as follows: DAGVTQSPTHLIKTRGQQVTLRCSPKSGHDTVSWYQQALGQGPQFIFQYYEEEERQRGNFPDRFSGHQFPNYSSELNVNALLLGDSALYLCASSLGGQGLDTQYFGPGTRLTVL.

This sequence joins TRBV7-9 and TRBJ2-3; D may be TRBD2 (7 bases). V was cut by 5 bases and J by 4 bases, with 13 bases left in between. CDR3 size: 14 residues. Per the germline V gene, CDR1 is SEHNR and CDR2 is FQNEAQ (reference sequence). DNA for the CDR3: TGTGCCAGCAGCCCCCGCGGGGGCTCAGATACGCAGTATTTT. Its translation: CASSPRGGSDTQYF.

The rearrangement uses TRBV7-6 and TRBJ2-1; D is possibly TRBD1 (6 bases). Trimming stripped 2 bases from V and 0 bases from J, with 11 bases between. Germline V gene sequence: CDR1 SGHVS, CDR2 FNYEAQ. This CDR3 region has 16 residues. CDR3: CASSLFAGASYNEQFF. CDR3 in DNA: TGTGCCAGCAGCTTATTTGCAGGGGCCTCCTACAATGAGCAGTTCTTC. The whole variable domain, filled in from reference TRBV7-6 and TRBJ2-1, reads GAGVSQSPRYKVTKRGQDVALRCDPISGHVSLYWYRQALGQGPEFLTYFNYEAQQDKSGLPNDRFSAERPEGSISTLTIQRTEQRDSAMYRCASSLFAGASYNEQFFGPGTRLTVL.

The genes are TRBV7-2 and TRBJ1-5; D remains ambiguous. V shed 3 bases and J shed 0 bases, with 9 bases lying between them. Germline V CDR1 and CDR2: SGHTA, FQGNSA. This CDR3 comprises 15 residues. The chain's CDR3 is CASSLNRYSNQPQHF. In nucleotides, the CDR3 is TGTGCCAGCAGCTTGAATCGGTATAGCAATCAGCCCCAGCATTTT.

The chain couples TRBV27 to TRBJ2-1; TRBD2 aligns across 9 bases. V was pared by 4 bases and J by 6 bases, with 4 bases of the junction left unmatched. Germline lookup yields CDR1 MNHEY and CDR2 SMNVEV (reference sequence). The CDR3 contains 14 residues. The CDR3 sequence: CASSSSAGGNEQFF. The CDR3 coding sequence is TGTGCCAGCAGTTCGTCAGCGGGGGGCAATGAGCAGTTCTTC.

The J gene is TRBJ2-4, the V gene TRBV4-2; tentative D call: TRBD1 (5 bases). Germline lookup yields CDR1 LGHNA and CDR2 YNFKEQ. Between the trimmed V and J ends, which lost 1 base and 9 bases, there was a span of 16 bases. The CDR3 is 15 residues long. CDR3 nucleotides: TGTGCCAGCAGCCAAGTCGCCCAGGGCGAAGCCATTCAGTACTTC. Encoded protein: CASSQVAQGEAIQYF.

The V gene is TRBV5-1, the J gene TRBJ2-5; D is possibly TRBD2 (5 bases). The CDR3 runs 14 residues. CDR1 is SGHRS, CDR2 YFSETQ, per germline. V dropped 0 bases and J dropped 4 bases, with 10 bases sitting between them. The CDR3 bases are TGCGCCAGCAGCTTGGGGCCGGGAAGAGAGACCCAGTACTTC. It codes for CASSLGPGRETQYF.

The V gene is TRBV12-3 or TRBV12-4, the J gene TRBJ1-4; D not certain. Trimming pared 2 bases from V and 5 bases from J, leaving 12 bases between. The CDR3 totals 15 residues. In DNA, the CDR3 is TGTGCCAGCAGTTTAAACGGCAGAGAAAATGAAAAACTGTTTTTT. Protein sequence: CASSLNGRENEKLFF.

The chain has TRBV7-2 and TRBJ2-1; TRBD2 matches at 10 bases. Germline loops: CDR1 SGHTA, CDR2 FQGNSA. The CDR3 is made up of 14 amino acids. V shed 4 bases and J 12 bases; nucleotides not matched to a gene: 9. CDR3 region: CASSSEPGLATQFF. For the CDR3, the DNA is TGTGCCAGCAGCTCTGAACCGGGACTAGCGACGCAGTTCTTC.

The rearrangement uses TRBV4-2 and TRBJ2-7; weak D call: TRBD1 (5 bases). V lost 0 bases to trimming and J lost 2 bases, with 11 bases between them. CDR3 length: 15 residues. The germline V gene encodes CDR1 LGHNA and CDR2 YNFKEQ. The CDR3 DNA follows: TGTGCCAGCAGCCAAGATATTCTAGGGGCCTACGAGCAGTACGTC. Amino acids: CASSQDILGAYEQYV.

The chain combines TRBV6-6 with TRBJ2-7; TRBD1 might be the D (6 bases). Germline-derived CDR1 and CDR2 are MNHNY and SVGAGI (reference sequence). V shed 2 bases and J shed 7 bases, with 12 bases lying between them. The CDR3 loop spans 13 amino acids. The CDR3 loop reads CASSYGAGTEQYV. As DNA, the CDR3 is TGTGCCAGCAGTTACGGAGCAGGGACAGAGCAGTACGTC.

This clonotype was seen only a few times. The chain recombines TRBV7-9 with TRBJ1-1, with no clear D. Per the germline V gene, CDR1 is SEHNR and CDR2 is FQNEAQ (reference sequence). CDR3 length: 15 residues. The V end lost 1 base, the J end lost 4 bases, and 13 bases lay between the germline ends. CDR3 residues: CASSLVAGGSTEAFF. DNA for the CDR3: TGTGCCAGCAGCTTAGTCGCAGGTGGGAGCACTGAAGCTTTCTTT.

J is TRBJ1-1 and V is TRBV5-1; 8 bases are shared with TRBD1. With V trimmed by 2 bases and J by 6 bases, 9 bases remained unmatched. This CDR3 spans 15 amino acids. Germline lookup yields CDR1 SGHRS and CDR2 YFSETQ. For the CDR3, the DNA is TGCGCCAGCAGCTTTCAGGGGGCGGTGAATGCTGAAGCTTTCTTT. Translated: CASSFQGAVNAEAFF.

This CDR3 reads CASSYRPGTFPNYDEQYF. The DNA for the CDR3 is TGTGCCAGCAGTTACCGGCCAGGGACCTTCCCGAATTACGACGAGCAGTACTTC. The chain joins TRBV6-2 or TRBV6-3 to TRBJ2-7; the D gene could be TRBD1 or TRBD2 (5 bases each). The CDR3 totals 18 residues. CDR1 is MNHEY and CDR2 is SVGEGT in the germline V gene. V shed 2 bases and J shed 5 bases, with 25 bases lying between them.

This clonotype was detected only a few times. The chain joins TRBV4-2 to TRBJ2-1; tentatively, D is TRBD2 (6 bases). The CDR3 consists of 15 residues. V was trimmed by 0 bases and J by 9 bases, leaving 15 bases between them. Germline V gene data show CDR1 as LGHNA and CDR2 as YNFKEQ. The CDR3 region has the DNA TGTGCCAGCAGCCAAGAGGAGGGAAGTGCGGGTGAGCAGTTCTTC. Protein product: CASSQEEGSAGEQFF.

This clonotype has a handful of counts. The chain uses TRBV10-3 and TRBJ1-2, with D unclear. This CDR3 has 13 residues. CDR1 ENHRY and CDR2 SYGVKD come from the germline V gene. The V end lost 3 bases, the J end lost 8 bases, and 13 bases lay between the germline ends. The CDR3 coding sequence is TGTGCCATCAGTGATAGGGTCTTTGGCGGCTACACCTTC. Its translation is CAISDRVFGGYTF.

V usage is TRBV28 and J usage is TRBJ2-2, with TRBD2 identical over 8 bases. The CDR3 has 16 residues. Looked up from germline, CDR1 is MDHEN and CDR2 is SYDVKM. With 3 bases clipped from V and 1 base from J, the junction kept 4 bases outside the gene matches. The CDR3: CASSFFSGGNTGELFF. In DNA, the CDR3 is TGTGCCAGCAGTTTTTTCAGCGGGGGGAACACCGGGGAGCTGTTTTTT.

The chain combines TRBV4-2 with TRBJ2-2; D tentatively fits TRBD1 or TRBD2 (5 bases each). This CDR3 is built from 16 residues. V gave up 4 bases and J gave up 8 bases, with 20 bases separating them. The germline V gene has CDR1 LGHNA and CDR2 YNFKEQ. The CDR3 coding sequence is TGTGCCAGCAGCCCCCGGGGCAGCCATGTGGGGGGGGAGCTGTTTTTT. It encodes CASSPRGSHVGGELFF.

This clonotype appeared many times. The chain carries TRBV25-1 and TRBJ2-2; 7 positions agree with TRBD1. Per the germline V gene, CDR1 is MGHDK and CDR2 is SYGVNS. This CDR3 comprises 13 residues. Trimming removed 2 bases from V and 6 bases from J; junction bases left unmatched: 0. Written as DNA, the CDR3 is TGTGCCAGCAGTGAACAGGGGGCCGGGGAGCTGTTTTTT. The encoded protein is CASSEQGAGELFF.

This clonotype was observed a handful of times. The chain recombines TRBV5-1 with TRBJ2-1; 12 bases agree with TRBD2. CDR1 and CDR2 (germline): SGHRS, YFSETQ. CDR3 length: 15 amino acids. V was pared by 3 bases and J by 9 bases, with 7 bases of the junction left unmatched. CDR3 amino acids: CASSSGTSGPFEQFF. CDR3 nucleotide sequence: TGCGCCAGCAGCTCGGGGACTAGCGGGCCCTTTGAGCAGTTCTTC.

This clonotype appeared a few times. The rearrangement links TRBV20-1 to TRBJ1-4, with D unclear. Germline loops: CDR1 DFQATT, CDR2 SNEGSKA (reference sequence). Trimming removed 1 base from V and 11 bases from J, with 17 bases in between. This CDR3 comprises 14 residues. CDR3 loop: CSARVLASEGKLFF. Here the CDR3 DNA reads TGCAGTGCTAGAGTGCTTGCCTCAGAAGGGAAACTGTTTTTT.

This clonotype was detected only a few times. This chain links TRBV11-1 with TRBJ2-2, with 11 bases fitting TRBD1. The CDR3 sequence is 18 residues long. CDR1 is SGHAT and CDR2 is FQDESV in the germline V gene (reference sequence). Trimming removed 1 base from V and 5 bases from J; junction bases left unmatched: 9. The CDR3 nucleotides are TGTGCCAGCAGCTTAGGCGGAACCGGGACAGGGGGAACCGGGGAGCTGTTTTTT. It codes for CASSLGGTGTGGTGELFF.

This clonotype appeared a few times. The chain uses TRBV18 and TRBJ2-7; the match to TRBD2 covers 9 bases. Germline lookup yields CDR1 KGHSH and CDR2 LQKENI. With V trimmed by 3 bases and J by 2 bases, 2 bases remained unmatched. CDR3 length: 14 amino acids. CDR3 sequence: CASSPGLATYEQYF. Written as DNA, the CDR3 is TGTGCCAGCTCACCTGGACTAGCGACCTACGAGCAGTACTTC.

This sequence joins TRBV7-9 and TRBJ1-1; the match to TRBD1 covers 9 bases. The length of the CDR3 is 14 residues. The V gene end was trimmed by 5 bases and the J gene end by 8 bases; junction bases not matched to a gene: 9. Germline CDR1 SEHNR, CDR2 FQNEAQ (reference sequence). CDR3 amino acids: CASSTPGQGSEAFF. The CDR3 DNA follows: TGTGCCAGCAGCACCCCGGGACAGGGTTCCGAAGCTTTCTTT.

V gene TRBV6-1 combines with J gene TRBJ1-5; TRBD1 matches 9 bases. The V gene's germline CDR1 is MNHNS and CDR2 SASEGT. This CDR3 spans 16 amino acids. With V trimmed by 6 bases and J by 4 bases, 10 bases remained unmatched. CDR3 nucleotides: TGTGCCAGCAGGAACACCGGGACAGGGACAAATCAGCCCCAGCATTTT. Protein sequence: CASRNTGTGTNQPQHF.